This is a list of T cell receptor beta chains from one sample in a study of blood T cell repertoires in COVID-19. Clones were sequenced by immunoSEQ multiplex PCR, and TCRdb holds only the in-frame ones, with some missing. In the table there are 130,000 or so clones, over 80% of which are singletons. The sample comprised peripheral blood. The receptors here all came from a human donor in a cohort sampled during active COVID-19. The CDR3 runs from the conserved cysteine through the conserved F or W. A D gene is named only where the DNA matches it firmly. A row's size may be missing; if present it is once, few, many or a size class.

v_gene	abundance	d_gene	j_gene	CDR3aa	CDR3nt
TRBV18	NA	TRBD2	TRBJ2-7	CASSPGLAGGGNDEQYF	TGTGCCAGCTCACCAGGGCTCGCGGGAGGCGGAAATGACGAGCAGTACTTC
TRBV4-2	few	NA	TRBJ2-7	CASSQDITVYEQYF	TGTGCCAGCAGCCAAGATATTACGGTCTACGAGCAGTACTTC
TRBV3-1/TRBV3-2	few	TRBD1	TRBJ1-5	CASSKTGVPNQPQHF	TGTGCCAGCAGCAAAACAGGGGTTCCCAATCAGCCCCAGCATTTT
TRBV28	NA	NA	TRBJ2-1	CASRSSSVPYNEQFF	TGTGCCAGCCGCTCTTCTAGCGTCCCCTACAATGAGCAGTTCTTC
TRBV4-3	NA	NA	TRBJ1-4	CASSQEVVADEKLFF	TGCGCCAGCAGCCAAGAGGTTGTGGCCGATGAAAAACTGTTTTTT
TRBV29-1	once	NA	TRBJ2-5	CSVEARGGSIETQYF	TGCAGCGTTGAAGCCAGAGGAGGGTCGATAGAGACCCAGTACTTC
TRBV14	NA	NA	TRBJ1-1	CASRIRSSTEAFF	TGTGCCAGCAGGATCAGGTCCAGCACTGAAGCTTTCTTT
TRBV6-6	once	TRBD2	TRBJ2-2	CASRLGLAVTGELFF	TGTGCCAGCAGACTCGGACTAGCGGTCACCGGGGAGCTGTTTTTT
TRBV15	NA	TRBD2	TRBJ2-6	CATSRDQGGRASGANVLTF	TGTGCCACCAGCAGAGATCAGGGCGGGAGGGCCTCTGGGGCCAACGTCCTGACTTTC
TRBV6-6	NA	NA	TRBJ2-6	CASSQEGGGANVLTF	TGTGCCAGCAGTCAAGAGGGTGGTGGGGCCAACGTCCTGACTTTC
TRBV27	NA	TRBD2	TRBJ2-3	CASSLSNGRAFISTDTQYF	TGTGCCAGCAGTTTATCAAACGGGAGGGCCTTTATTTCCACAGATACGCAGTATTTT
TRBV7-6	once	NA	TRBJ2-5	CASKIGRVNQETQYF	TGTGCCAGCAAGATCGGGCGGGTAAACCAAGAGACCCAGTACTTC
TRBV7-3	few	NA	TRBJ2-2	CASSLDWGELFF	TGTGCCAGCAGCCTAGACTGGGGGGAGCTGTTTTTT
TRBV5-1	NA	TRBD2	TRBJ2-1	CASSTGLAYNEQFF	TGCGCCAGCAGCACCGGACTAGCCTACAATGAGCAGTTCTTC
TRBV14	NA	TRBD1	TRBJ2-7	CASSHVYGTAFSYEQYF	TGTGCCAGCAGCCACGTTTACGGGACAGCCTTTTCCTACGAGCAGTACTTC
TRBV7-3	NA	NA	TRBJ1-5	CASSFGAGNQPQHF	TGTGCCAGCAGCTTTGGGGCGGGCAATCAGCCCCAGCATTTT
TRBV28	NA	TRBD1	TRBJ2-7	CASSTTGGPYEQYF	TGTGCCAGCAGTACAACAGGGGGGCCCTACGAGCAGTACTTC
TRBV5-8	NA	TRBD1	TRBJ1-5	CASSLVYGQGSNQPQHF	TGTGCCAGCAGCTTGGTCTATGGACAGGGGAGCAATCAGCCCCAGCATTTT
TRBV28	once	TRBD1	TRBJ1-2	CASSSLTYMTGRTPGGYTF	TGTGCCAGCAGTTCCCTTACCTATATGACAGGGAGGACCCCGGGGGGCTACACCTTC
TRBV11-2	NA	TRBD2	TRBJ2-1	CASSSGLAGGTEQFF	TGTGCCAGCAGCTCCGGACTAGCGGGAGGTACTGAGCAGTTCTTC